This section outlines one T cell receptor beta chain sequence together with its context. As yet, its antigen is unknown. The data originate from a study of radiation and T cells in renal cell carcinoma. Study-level points and caveats: In blood, top tumor clones expanded by 2 weeks, shrinking by 4.

The time point denotes: blood 4 weeks post-SBRT, at nephrectomy. Treatment in this sample: 15 Gy SBRT to primary tumor, nephrectomy 4 weeks later. Nephrectomy followed 15 Gy stereotactic body radiation by 4 weeks. After SBRT, blood was collected at 2 and 4 weeks, plus baseline. In germline, CDR1 is SGHDT, CDR2 YYEEEE. The germline V and J ends were trimmed by 3 bases and 1 base, with 12 bases remaining between them. The CDR3 runs 15 residues. The table came from immunoSEQ multiplex PCR; TCRdb's copy has only in-frame clones and leaves some out. In the table there are 40,000 to 45,000 clones, 82% of which are singletons.

The chain employs TRBV5-6 and TRBJ2-3, with a tentative D call TRBD1 (5 bases). Sequenced material: blood, taken from a patient whose treatment included radiotherapy and nephrectomy. This clonotype was sampled from a woman in her sixties or seventies with renal cell carcinoma. CDR3 in amino acids: CASSSDTFRTDTQYF. CDR3 nucleotide sequence: TGTGCCAGCAGCTCGGACACCTTCCGCACAGATACGCAGTATTTT. Using reference TRBV5-6 and TRBJ2-3 for the parts outside the CDR3, the full variable domain is DAGVTQSPTHLIKTRGQQVTLRCSPKSGHDTVSWYQQALGQGPQFIFQYYEEEERQRGNFPDRFSGHQFPNYSSELNVNALLLGDSALYLCASSSDTFRTDTQYFGPGTRLTVL.